This T cell receptor (beta chain) was profiled in a study of blood T cell repertoires in COVID-19. Sequencing was performed with immunoSEQ multiplex PCR; in TCRdb, only in-frame clones are kept and a portion is missing. The sample has 140,000 or so clones, approximately 85% seen once. The CDR3 extends over 14 amino acids. Trimming left V 0 bases short and J 10 bases short, with 13 bases between. From germline, CDR1 is WSHSY and CDR2 SAAADI. The material sequenced was peripheral blood. The J gene is TRBJ2-1, the V gene TRBV10-2, with D perhaps TRBD1 (6 bases). The TCR sequence derives from a human donor with acute or convalescent COVID-19. The donor label of this sample is uncertain. CDR3 in DNA: TGCGCCAGCAGTGAGTCGAAGGGTGGGACAGAGCAGTTCTTC. This sequence encodes CASSESKGGTEQFF.